This record concerns one T cell receptor beta chain sequence. Its antigen remains unknown. The data stem from a study of OX40 agonist ivuxolimab in advanced cancers. Study summary: It was ivuxolimab, an agonistic anti-OX40 (CD134) antibody, that patients were treated with. Every 2 weeks, ivuxolimab was infused into the patients intravenously at between 0.01 and 10 mg/kg.

Regarding the study as a whole: Nonresponders, in some cases, also had low normalized T-cell clonal expansion. At 0.1-3.0 mg/kg, partial responders had clonal expansion among the lowest observed.

TCRdb's table, derived via immunoSEQ multiplex PCR, lists solely in-frame clones and lacks some. The table lists roughly 45,000 clones, roughly 86% of them singletons. The CDR3 extends over 19 amino acids. Looked up from germline, CDR1 is LNHDA and CDR2 is SQIVND (reference sequence). Germline trimming cut 6 bases from V and 0 bases from J; bases unmatched to any gene: 17. This specimen consisted of CD4+ or CD8+ T cells sorted from blood, obtained in a trial of the OX40 agonist ivuxolimab. The origin of this receptor is an adult with an advanced solid tumor such as melanoma, head and neck, liver or kidney cancer. This sequence joins TRBV19 and TRBJ2-1, with 7 bases fitting TRBD2. Here the CDR3 DNA reads TGTGCCAGTAGCACGAGCCGGGGGGTGATTGCAGACTCCTACAATGAGCAGTTCTTC. Amino acid sequence: CASSTSRGVIADSYNEQFF.